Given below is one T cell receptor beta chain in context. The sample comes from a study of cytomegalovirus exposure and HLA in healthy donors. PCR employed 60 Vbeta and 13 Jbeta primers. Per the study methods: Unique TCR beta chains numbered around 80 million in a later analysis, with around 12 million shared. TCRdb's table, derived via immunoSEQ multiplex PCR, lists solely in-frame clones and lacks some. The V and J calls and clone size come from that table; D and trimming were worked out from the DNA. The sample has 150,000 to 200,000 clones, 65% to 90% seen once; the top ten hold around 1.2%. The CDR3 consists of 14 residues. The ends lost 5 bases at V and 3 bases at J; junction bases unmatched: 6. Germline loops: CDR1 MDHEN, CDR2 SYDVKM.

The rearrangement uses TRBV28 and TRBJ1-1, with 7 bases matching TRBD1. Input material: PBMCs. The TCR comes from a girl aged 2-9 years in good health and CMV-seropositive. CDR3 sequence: CASSGLRGDTEAFF. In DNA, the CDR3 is TGTGCCAGCAGTGGTCTCAGGGGGGACACTGAAGCTTTCTTT. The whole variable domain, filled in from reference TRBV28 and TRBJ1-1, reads DVKVTQSSRYLVKRTGEKVFLECVQDMDHENMFWYRQDPGLGLRLIYFSYDVKMKEKGDIPEGYSVSREKKERFSLILESASTNQTSMYLCASSGLRGDTEAFFGQGTRLTVV.